The source of this TCR beta chain is a study of T cell changes during pregnancy in multiple sclerosis. The CDR3 runs to 13 residues. Trimming left V 6 bases short and J 0 bases short, with 8 bases between. Germline assignment: CDR1 LNHDA and CDR2 SQIVND (reference sequence). Libraries were prepared by immunoSEQ multiplex PCR; TCRdb keeps only in-frame clonotypes and omits some of them. The table lists around 60,000 clones, more than 85% of them singletons. The chain uses TRBV19 and TRBJ1-2; tentatively, D is TRBD1 (5 bases). The sample consisted of peripheral blood, taken in the third trimester of pregnancy. This receptor was obtained from a female donor in good health, enrolled as a control in a pregnancy study. The CDR3 nucleotides read TGTGCCAGTAGGACAGACCCTAACTATGGCTACACCTTC. It yields the protein CASRTDPNYGYTF.